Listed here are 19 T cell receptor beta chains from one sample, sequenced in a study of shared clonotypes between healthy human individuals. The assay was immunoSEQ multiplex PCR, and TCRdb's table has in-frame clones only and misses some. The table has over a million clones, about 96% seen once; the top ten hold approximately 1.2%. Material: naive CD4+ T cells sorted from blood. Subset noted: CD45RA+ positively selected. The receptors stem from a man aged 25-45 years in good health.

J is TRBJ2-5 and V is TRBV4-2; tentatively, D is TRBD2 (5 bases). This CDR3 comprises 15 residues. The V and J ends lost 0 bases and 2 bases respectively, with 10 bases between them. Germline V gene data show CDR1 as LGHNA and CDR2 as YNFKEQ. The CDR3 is CASSQERTQQETQYF. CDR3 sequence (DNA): TGTGCCAGCAGCCAAGAGAGGACTCAACAAGAGACCCAGTACTTC.

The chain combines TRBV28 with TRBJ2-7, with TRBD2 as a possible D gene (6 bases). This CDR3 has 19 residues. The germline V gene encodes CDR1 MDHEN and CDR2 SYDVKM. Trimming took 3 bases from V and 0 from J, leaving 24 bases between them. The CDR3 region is CASSFFPGRDSTGSYEQYF. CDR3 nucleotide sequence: TGTGCCAGCAGTTTCTTTCCTGGCAGGGACTCCACTGGCTCCTACGAGCAGTACTTC. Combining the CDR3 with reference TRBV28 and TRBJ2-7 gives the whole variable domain DVKVTQSSRYLVKRTGEKVFLECVQDMDHENMFWYRQDPGLGLRLIYFSYDVKMKEKGDIPEGYSVSREKKERFSLILESASTNQTSMYLCASSFFPGRDSTGSYEQYFGPGTRLTVT.

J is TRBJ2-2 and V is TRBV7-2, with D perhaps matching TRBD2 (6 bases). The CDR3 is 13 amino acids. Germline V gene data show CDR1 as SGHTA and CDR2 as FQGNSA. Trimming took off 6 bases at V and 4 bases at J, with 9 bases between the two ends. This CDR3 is CASRTSLTGELFF. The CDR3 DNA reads TGTGCCAGCAGAACTAGCCTCACCGGGGAGCTGTTTTTT. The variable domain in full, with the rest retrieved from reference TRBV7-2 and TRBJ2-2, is GAGVSQSPSNKVTEKGKDVELRCDPISGHTALYWYRQSLGQGLEFLIYFQGNSAPDKSGLPSDRFSAERTGGSVSTLTIQRTQQEDSAVYLCASRTSLTGELFFGEGSRLTVL.

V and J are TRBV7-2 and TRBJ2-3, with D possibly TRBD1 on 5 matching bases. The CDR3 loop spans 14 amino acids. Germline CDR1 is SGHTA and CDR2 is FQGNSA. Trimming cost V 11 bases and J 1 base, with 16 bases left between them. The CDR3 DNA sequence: TGTGCCTCATCGGCAGGGCAGGGCACAGATACGCAGTATTTT. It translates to CASSAGQGTDTQYF.

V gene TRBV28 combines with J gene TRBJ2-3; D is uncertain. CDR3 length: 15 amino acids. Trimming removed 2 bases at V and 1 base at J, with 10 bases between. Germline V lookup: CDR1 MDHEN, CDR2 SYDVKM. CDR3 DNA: TGTGCCAGCAGTTTAGCCGGGCCGGGCACAGATACGCAGTATTTT. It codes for CASSLAGPGTDTQYF.

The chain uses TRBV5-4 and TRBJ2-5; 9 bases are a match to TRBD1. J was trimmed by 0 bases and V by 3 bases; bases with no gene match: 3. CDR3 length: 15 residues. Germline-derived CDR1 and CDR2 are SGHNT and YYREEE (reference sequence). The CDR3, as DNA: TGTGCCAGCAGCTCCAGACAGGGGGACCAAGAGACCCAGTACTTC. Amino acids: CASSSRQGDQETQYF.

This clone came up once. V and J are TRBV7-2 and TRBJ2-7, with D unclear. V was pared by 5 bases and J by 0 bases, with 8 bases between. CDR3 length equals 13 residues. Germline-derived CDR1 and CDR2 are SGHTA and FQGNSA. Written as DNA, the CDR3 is TGTGCCAGCAGCCCGCCAGTCTCCTACGAGCAGTACTTC. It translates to CASSPPVSYEQYF.

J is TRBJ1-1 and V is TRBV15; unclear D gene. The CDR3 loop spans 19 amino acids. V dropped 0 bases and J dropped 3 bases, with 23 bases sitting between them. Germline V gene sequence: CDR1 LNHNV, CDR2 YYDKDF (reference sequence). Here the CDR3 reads CATSRDNTRSSAFDTEAFF. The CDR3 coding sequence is TGTGCCACCAGCAGAGATAATACCAGGTCGAGCGCCTTTGACACTGAAGCTTTCTTT.

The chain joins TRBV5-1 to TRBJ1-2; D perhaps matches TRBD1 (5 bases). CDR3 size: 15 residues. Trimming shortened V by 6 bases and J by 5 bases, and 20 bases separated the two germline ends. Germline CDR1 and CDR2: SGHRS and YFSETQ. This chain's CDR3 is CASTPNSRAGYGYTF. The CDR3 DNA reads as TGCGCCAGCACCCCAAATAGCAGGGCGGGGTATGGCTACACCTTC. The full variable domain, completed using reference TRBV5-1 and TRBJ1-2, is KAGVTQTPRYLIKTRGQQVTLSCSPISGHRSVSWYQQTPGQGLQFLFEYFSETQRNKGNFPGRFSGRQFSNSRSEMNVSTLELGDSALYLCASTPNSRAGYGYTFGSGTRLTVV.

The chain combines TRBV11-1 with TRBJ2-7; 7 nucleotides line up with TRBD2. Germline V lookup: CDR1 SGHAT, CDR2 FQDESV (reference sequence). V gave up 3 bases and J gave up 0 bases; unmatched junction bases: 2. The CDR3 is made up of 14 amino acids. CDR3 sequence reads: CASSFRTSSYEQYF. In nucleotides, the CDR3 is TGTGCCAGCAGCTTTCGGACTAGCTCCTACGAGCAGTACTTC.

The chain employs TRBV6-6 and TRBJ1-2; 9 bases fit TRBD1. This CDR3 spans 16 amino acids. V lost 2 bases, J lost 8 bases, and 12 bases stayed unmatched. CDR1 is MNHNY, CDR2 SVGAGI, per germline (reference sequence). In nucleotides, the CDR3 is TGTGCCAGCAGTTACCGAGGACAGGGGAGTATTGGAGGCTACACCTTC. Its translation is CASSYRGQGSIGGYTF.

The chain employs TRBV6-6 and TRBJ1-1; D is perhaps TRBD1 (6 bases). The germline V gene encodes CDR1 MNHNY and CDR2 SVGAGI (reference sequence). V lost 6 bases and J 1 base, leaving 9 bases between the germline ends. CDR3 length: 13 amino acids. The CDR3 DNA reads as TGTGCCAGCAGCCCCAGGGGGAACACTGAAGCTTTCTTT. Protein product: CASSPRGNTEAFF.

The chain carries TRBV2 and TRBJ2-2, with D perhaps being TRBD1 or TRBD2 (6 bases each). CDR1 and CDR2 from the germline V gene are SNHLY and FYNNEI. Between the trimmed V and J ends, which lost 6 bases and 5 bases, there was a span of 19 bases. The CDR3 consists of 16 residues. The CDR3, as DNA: TGTGCCAGCAGAGTTCTAGGGGGGACATTAACCGGGGAGCTGTTTTTT. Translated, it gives CASRVLGGTLTGELFF.

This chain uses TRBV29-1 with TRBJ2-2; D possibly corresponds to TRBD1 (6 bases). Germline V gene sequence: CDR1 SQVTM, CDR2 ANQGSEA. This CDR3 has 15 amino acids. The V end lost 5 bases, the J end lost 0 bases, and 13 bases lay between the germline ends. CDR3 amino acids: CSVNRGGTNTGELFF. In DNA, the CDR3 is TGCAGCGTTAATCGAGGGGGAACGAACACCGGGGAGCTGTTTTTT.

CDR3 nucleotides: TGTGCCAGCTCGCGTTTAGTGGGACAGAACACAGATACGCAGTATTTT. Translated, it gives CASSRLVGQNTDTQYF. The rearrangement links TRBV18 to TRBJ2-3; 7 bases map to TRBD1. The length of the CDR3 is 16 residues. CDR1 and CDR2 from the germline V gene are KGHSH and LQKENI. Trimming at V came to 6 bases and at J to 2 bases, leaving 11 bases not matched to a gene.

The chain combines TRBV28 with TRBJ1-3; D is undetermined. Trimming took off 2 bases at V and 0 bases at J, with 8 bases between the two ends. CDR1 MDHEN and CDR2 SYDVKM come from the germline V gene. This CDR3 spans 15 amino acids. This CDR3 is CASSLVGLSGNTIYF. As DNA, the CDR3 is TGTGCCAGCAGTTTAGTGGGTCTCTCTGGAAACACCATATATTTT.

The CDR3 nucleotides are TGCAGCGTTTCAGGGGTCAATGAGCAGTTCTTC. Residues: CSVSGVNEQFF. The V and J genes are TRBV29-1 and TRBJ2-1; perhaps TRBD1 as D (6 bases). Trimming took 5 bases from V and 6 from J, leaving 8 bases between them. Germline V gene sequence: CDR1 SQVTM, CDR2 ANQGSEA. The CDR3 totals 11 residues.

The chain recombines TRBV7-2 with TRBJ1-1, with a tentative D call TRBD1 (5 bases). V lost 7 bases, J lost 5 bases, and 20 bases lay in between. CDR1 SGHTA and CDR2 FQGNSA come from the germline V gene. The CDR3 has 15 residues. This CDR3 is CASTATWWGKTEAFF. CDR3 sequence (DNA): TGTGCCAGCACCGCGACCTGGTGGGGGAAAACTGAAGCTTTCTTT. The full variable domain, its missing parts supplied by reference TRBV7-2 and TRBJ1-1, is GAGVSQSPSNKVTEKGKDVELRCDPISGHTALYWYRQSLGQGLEFLIYFQGNSAPDKSGLPSDRFSAERTGGSVSTLTIQRTQQEDSAVYLCASTATWWGKTEAFFGQGTRLTVV.

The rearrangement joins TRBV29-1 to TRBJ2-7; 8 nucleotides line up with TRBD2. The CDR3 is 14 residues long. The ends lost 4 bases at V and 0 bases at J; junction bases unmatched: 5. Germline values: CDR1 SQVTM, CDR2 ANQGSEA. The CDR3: CSVVNGGGSYEQYF. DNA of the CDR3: TGCAGCGTTGTTAACGGGGGGGGCTCCTACGAGCAGTACTTC.